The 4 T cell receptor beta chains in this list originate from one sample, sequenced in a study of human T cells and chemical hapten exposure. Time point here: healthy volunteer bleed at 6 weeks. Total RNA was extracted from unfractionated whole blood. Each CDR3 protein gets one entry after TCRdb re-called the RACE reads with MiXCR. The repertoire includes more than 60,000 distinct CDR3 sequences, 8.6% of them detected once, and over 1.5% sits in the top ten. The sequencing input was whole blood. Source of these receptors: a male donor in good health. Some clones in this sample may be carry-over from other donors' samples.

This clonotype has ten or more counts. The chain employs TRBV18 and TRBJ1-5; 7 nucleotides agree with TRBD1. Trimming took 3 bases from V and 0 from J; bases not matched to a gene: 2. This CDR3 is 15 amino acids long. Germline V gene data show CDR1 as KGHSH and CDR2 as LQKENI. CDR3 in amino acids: CASSPGTDSNQPQHF. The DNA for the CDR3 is TGTGCCAGCTCACCCGGGACAGATAGCAATCAGCCCCAGCATTTT.

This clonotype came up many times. The CDR3 DNA follows: TGTGCCAGCAGTTTCCGGGTCGGCGGGGGGGCCGCCTACGAGCAGTACTTC. The encoded protein is CASSFRVGGGAAYEQYF. V is TRBV12-3 or TRBV12-4 and J is TRBJ2-7; 9 bases align to TRBD2. This CDR3 is 17 amino acids long. V was pared by 3 bases and J by 2 bases, with 11 bases of the junction left unmatched.

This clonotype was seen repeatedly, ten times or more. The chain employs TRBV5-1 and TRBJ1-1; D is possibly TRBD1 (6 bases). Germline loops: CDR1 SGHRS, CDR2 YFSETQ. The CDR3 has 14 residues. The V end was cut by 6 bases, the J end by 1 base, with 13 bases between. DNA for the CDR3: TGCGCCAGCAACCCGGGAGGGGGGAACACTGAAGCTTTCTTT. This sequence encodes CASNPGGGNTEAFF.

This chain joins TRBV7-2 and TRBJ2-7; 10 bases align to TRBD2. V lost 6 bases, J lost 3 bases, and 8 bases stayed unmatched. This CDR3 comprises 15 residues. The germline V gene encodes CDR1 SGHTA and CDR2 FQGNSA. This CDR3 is CASSVPGLAFYEQYF. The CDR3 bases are TGTGCCAGCAGTGTTCCGGGACTAGCGTTCTACGAGCAGTACTTC.